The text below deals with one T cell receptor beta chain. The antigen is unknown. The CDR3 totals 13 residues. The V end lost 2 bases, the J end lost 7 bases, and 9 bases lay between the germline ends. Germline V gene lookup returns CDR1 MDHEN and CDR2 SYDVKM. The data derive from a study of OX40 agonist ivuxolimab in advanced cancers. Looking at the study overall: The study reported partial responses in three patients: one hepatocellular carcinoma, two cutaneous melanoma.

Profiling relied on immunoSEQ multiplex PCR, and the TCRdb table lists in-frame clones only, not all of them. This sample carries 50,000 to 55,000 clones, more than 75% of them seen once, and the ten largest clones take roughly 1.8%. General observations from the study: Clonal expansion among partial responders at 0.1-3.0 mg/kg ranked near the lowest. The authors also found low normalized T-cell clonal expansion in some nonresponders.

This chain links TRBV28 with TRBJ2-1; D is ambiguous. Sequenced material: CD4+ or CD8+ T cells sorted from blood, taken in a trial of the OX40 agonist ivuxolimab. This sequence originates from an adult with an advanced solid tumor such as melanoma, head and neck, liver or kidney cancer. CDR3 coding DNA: TGTGCCAGCAGTTTAGGGTTTGGGAATGAGCAGTTCTTC. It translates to CASSLGFGNEQFF.